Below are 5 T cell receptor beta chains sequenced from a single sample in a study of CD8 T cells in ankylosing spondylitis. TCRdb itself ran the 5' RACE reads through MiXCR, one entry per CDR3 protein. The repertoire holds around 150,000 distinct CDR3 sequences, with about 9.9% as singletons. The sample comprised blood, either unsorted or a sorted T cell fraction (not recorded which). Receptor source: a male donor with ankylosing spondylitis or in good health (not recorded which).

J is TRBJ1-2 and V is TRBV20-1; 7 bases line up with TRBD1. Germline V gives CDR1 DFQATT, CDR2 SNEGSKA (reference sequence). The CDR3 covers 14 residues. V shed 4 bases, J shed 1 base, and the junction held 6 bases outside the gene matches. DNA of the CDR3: TGCAGTGCTATCAACAGGGACAGTAACTATGGCTACACCTTC. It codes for CSAINRDSNYGYTF.

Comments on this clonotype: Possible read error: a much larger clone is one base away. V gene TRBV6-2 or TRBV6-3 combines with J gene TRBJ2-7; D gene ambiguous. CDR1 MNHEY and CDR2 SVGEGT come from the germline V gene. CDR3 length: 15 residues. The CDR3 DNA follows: TGTGTCAGCAGTCCGGTTGGGTCCACATCCTACGAGCAGTACTTC. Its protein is CVSSPVGSTSYEQYF.

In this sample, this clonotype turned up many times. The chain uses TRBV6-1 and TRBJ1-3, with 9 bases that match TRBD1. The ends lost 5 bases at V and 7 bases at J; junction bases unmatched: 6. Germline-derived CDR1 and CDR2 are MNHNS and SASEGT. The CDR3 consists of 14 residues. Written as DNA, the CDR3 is TGTGCCAGCAGTAAGGGACAGGGAATTAACACCATATATTTT. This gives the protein CASSKGQGINTIYF.

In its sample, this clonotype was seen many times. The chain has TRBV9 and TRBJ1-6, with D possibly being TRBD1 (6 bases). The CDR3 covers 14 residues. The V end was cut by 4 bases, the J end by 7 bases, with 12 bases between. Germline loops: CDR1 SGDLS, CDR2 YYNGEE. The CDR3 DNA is TGTGCCAGCAGCCTTCGACAGGACAATTCACCCCTCCACTTT. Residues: CASSLRQDNSPLHF.

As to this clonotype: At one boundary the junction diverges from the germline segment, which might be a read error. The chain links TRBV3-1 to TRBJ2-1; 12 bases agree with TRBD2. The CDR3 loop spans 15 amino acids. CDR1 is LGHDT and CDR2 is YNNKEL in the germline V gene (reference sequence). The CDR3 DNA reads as TGTACCAGCAGCCCCTTCCGGACTAGCGGGGATGCGCAGTTCTTC. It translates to CTSSPFRTSGDAQFF.